This T cell receptor beta chain is from a study of blood T cell repertoires in COVID-19. The overall study: COVID-19 samples, acute and convalescent, were from the United States, Italy and Spain.

The CDR3 contains 14 residues. The J segment lost 1 base and the V segment lost 3 bases, leaving 1 base of the junction unmatched. In germline, CDR1 is KGHDR, CDR2 SFDVKD. Assay used: immunoSEQ multiplex PCR; TCRdb lists only in-frame clones, some missing. The sample has 110,000 to 150,000 clones, around 83% seen once. The sequenced material came from peripheral blood. This chain links TRBV24-1 with TRBJ2-5, with 7 bases fitting TRBD1. The source is a human donor in a cohort sampled during active COVID-19. This chain's CDR3 is CATSDPGGQETQYF. For the CDR3, the DNA is TGTGCCACCAGTGATCCAGGGGGCCAAGAGACCCAGTACTTC.